The entry below describes one T cell receptor beta chain. These data are taken from a study of blood T cell repertoires in COVID-19. Clones were read by immunoSEQ multiplex PCR, and TCRdb kept only the in-frame ones, dropping some. The data contain approximately 300,000 clones, around 89% of them singletons. The CDR3 consists of 15 residues. The receptor comes from a man under 40 with acute or convalescent COVID-19. Source material: peripheral blood. This sequence joins TRBV21-1 and TRBJ1-3; TRBD1 was called by the table and not checked on the DNA. TRBV21-1 is a pseudogene segment. The CDR3 coding sequence is TGTGCCAGCAGCAAAGTGGGCAGGCATGGAAACACCATATATTTT. It specifies CASSKVGRHGNTIYF.